This T cell receptor beta chain was captured by sequencing in a study of blood T cell repertoires in COVID-19. Whole-study context: The United States, Italy and Spain provided the acute and convalescent COVID-19 samples. PBMCs, B-cell-depleted T cells, or T cells were the source of the cDNA or gDNA that made up the material.

Trimming took 3 bases from V and 5 from J, leaving 16 bases between them. The CDR3 sequence is 15 residues long. CDR1 and CDR2 (germline): MGHDK, SYGVNS. Produced via immunoSEQ multiplex PCR; TCRdb's table is partial and in-frame only. The data show 200,000 to 250,000 clones, less than 85% seen once. The receptor was derived from a woman at least 80 years old with acute or convalescent COVID-19. Sequenced input: peripheral blood. The rearrangement joins TRBV25-1 to TRBJ1-1; D call uncertain. The CDR3 spells CASSDRSVGRTEAFF. The CDR3 region has the DNA TGTGCCAGCAGTGATCGGAGCGTCGGGAGAACTGAAGCTTTCTTT.